This TCR beta chain was observed in a study of blood T cell repertoires in COVID-19. Overall study: Samples taken during acute and convalescent COVID-19 were collected in the United States, Italy and Spain. T cells, B-cell-depleted T cells, or PBMCs provided the cDNA or gDNA that served as material.

The authors' processing: The authors estimated nucleated cell counts from reference gene primer amplification. Assay: immunoSEQ multiplex PCR; the TCRdb copy retains only in-frame clones and omits some. For V, J and clone size, that table is used; D and trimming come from the DNA. The profile shows over 100,000 clones, roughly 85% of them singletons. Trimming took 2 bases from V and 1 from J, leaving 6 bases between them. CDR3 length: 13 residues. Germline CDR1 and CDR2: SGHTS and YDEGEE. V and J are TRBV5-8 and TRBJ2-5; D remains ambiguous. Input material: peripheral blood. The receptor was derived from a man between 45 and 60 years old with active COVID-19. The CDR3 here is CASSLWPQETQYF. CDR3 DNA sequence: TGTGCCAGCAGCTTATGGCCCCAAGAGACCCAGTACTTC.